This T cell receptor beta chain was recorded in a study of shared clonotypes between healthy human individuals. CDR3 size: 16 residues. Per germline, CDR1 SGHNT and CDR2 YENEEA. The ends lost 5 bases at V and 2 bases at J; junction bases unmatched: 4. With respect to this clone: Its antigen remains unknown.

Genomic DNA from each subset was divided evenly over several immunoSEQ plates. TCRdb's table, derived via immunoSEQ multiplex PCR, lists solely in-frame clones and lacks some. The sample gives approximately 1,500,000 clones, nearly 99% of which show up once; 0.45% is in the top ten. Regarding the study as a whole: Generally, estimated richness proved larger in naive subsets than it did in memory subsets. Non-shared clonotypes displayed generation probabilities falling below those of clonotypes present in all four donors.

Naive CD4+ cells were CD45RA-selected; the remaining cells were memory. The origin of this receptor is a man aged 25 to 45 in good health. The sample consisted of naive CD4+ T cells sorted from blood. Subset given: CD45RA+ positively selected. The genes are TRBV11-3 and TRBJ2-3; TRBD2 matches at 13 bases. The CDR3 is CASSTGLAGYTDTQYF. The DNA for the CDR3 is TGTGCCAGCAGCACGGGACTAGCGGGGTACACAGATACGCAGTATTTT.